The T cell receptor beta chain described here comes from a study of blood T cell repertoires in COVID-19. Study at large: COVID-19 samples from acute and convalescent phases originated in the United States, Italy and Spain. The analysed material was cDNA or gDNA that came from T cells, B-cell-depleted T cells, or PBMCs.

Germline CDR1 and CDR2: SGHRS and YFSETQ. The V and J ends lost 4 bases and 6 bases, in that order; junction bases with no gene match: 7. The CDR3 runs 14 residues. Methods used by the authors: Estimation of nucleated cell counts relied on the amplification of reference gene primers. The method was immunoSEQ multiplex PCR; TCRdb's version includes in-frame clones alone and lacks a portion of them. That table gives V, J and clone size, and the DNA gave D and trimming. Of roughly 300,000 clones listed, approximately 82% were seen once; the top ten hold about 1.2%. V usage is TRBV5-1 and J usage is TRBJ1-2; 9 bases fit TRBD1. The sequence was obtained from a woman aged 45-65 years with acute or convalescent COVID-19. Sequencing was done on a sample of peripheral blood. The CDR3 DNA follows: TGCGCCAGCAGCCCACAGACAGGGGGGAATGGCTACACCTTC. Translation: CASSPQTGGNGYTF. The whole variable domain, filled in from reference TRBV5-1 and TRBJ1-2, reads KAGVTQTPRYLIKTRGQQVTLSCSPISGHRSVSWYQQTPGQGLQFLFEYFSETQRNKGNFPGRFSGRQFSNSRSEMNVSTLELGDSALYLCASSPQTGGNGYTFGSGTRLTVV.